This T cell receptor (beta chain) comes out of a study of shared clonotypes between healthy human individuals. Produced via immunoSEQ multiplex PCR; TCRdb's table is partial and in-frame only. The data hold approximately 2.5 million clones, with roughly 93% observed a single time. The receptor was derived from a man younger than 35 in good health. Some clones in this sample may be carry-over from other donors' samples. Sequencing was done on a sample of naive CD4+ T cells from PBMCs. As for subset: CD45RA+ positively selected.

The CDR3 bases are TGCGCCAGCAGCTCCCTAGGACAGAAAGAGACCCAGTACTTC. Encoded protein: CASSSLGQKETQYF. The V call is TRBV5-1, the J call TRBJ2-5; D may be TRBD1 (6 bases). Trimming took 3 bases from V and 3 from J, leaving 12 bases between them. The CDR3 has 14 amino acids. Germline values: CDR1 SGHRS, CDR2 YFSETQ.